Below, one T cell receptor beta chain is given with its context. This sample is part of a study of blood T cell repertoires in COVID-19. On the study more broadly: Acute and convalescent COVID-19 specimens originated in the United States, Italy and Spain.

Ages ranged from roughly 18 to 95 years, with residence in 20 to 30 US areas. Assignments of participants to cohorts depended upon their own reported clinical history. In the authors' methods: Amplification of reference gene primers was used by the study to estimate nucleated cell counts. TCRdb's table, derived via immunoSEQ multiplex PCR, lists solely in-frame clones and lacks some. That table supplies the V and J calls and clone size; D and trimming were determined from the DNA. The data contain a few hundred thousand clones, around 86% of them singletons. V dropped 2 bases and J dropped 0 bases, with 20 bases sitting between them. Germline assignment: CDR1 SGHRS and CDR2 YFSETQ. The CDR3 is made up of 18 amino acids.

This chain joins TRBV5-1 and TRBJ1-1; D may be TRBD1 (5 bases). The clonotype comes from a man aged 30 to 45 in a cohort exposed to, infected with or recovered from COVID-19 (not recorded which). The sequenced material came from PBMCs or T cells enriched from blood (not recorded which). The CDR3 DNA sequence: TGCGCCAGCAGCTTATGGGGGAGGGGAGGACCCATGAACACTGAAGCTTTCTTT. This translates into CASSLWGRGGPMNTEAFF.